One sample yielded the 19 T cell receptor beta chains listed below, sequenced in a study of blood T cell repertoires in COVID-19 (dated by TCRdb to about 2020). Library creation used the immunoSEQ multiplex PCR assay. TCRdb obtained this table from immuneACCESS and retained in-frame rearrangements with V and J assigned. These tables miss some clones; where compared with another copy, unresolved V genes account for less than half of the shortfall, and the remainder is unexplained. Recorded for this sample are about 220,000 clones; almost 90% of them occurred a single time. The leading ten clones occupy roughly 15% of the sample. The sample consisted of PBMCs or T cells enriched from blood (not recorded which). Source of these receptors: a man aged 25-45 years who had been exposed to COVID-19.

The chain uses TRBV15 and TRBJ2-1, with TRBD1 matching 8 bases. CDR3 length: 13 amino acids. Germline assignment: CDR1 LNHNV and CDR2 YYDKDF (reference sequence). V was pared by 8 bases and J by 5 bases, with 5 bases of the junction left unmatched. The CDR3 loop reads CATEPGQDNEQFF. The CDR3 nucleotides read TGTGCCACCGAACCGGGACAGGACAATGAGCAGTTCTTC.

The chain couples TRBV10-3 to TRBJ1-2; a possible D gene is TRBD1 (6 bases). Trimming cost V 5 bases and J 7 bases, with 17 bases left between them. The CDR3 is 14 residues long. Germline V gene lookup returns CDR1 ENHRY and CDR2 SYGVKD. CDR3 DNA sequence: TGTGCCATCAGTCAAACAGGGCCGGCGGGTGGCTACACCTTC. It specifies CAISQTGPAGGYTF.

This chain joins TRBV9 and TRBJ2-1, with TRBD2 identical over 9 bases. The CDR3 contains 16 residues. CDR1 is SGDLS, CDR2 YYNGEE, per germline. Unmatched junction bases numbered 9, after V lost 3 bases and J lost 5 bases. The CDR3 here is CASSGGASGDDNEQFF. The CDR3 DNA sequence: TGTGCCAGCAGCGGGGGAGCTAGCGGGGATGACAATGAGCAGTTCTTC.

V is TRBV6-5 and J is TRBJ2-7; 13 nucleotides agree with TRBD2. The germline V gene encodes CDR1 MNHEY and CDR2 SVGAGI. After removal of 0 bases from V and 4 bases from J, the junction contained 0 bases not matched to a gene. This CDR3 region has 15 residues. CDR3 DNA sequence: TGTGCCAGCAGTTACTCGACTAGCGGGGGGTACGAGCAGTACTTC. The encoded protein is CASSYSTSGGYEQYF.

The chain links TRBV6-5 to TRBJ1-1; D is uncertain. The CDR3 contains 12 residues. Germline loops: CDR1 MNHEY, CDR2 SVGAGI. With 0 bases removed from V and 8 bases from J, the gap between germline ends came to 7 bases. The CDR3, as DNA: TGTGCCAGCAGTTACTCGACGACAGAAGCTTTCTTT. This translates into CASSYSTTEAFF.

V gene TRBV7-9 combines with J gene TRBJ1-1; D is possibly TRBD1 (5 bases). The CDR3 runs 12 residues. Germline loops: CDR1 SEHNR, CDR2 FQNEAQ (reference sequence). Trimming took 5 bases from V and 10 from J, leaving 14 bases between them. CDR3 DNA sequence: TGTGCCAGCAGCCTTGAAGGGGTTGGAGCTTTCTTT. It specifies CASSLEGVGAFF. Looking up the rest from reference TRBV7-9 and TRBJ1-1 gives the full variable domain: DTGVSQNPRHKITKRGQNVTFRCDPISEHNRLYWYRQTLGQGPEFLTYFQNEAQLEKSRLLSDRFSAERPKGSFSTLEIQRTEQGDSAMYLCASSLEGVGAFFGQGTRLTVV.

The rearrangement joins TRBV25-1 to TRBJ1-5; D gene ambiguous. CDR3 length: 13 residues. CDR1 and CDR2 from the germline V gene are MGHDK and SYGVNS. V was clipped by 1 base and J by 3 bases, with 4 bases between them. For the CDR3, the DNA is TGTGCCAGCAGTGAATCCTTCAATCAGCCCCAGCATTTT. Translating it yields CASSESFNQPQHF.

The chain joins TRBV9 to TRBJ2-3, with 9 bases matching TRBD2. This CDR3 has 15 residues. The junction had 2 bases not matched to a gene; V was cut back by 0 bases and J by 3 bases. Germline values: CDR1 SGDLS, CDR2 YYNGEE. CDR3 region: CASSVAAGGTDTQYF. The CDR3 region has the DNA TGTGCCAGCAGCGTAGCAGCGGGAGGTACAGATACGCAGTATTTT. The whole variable domain, remainder taken from reference TRBV9 and TRBJ2-3, is DSGVTQTPKHLITATGQRVTLRCSPRSGDLSVYWYQQSLDQGLQFLIQYYNGEERAKGNILERFSAQQFPDLHSELNLSSLELGDSALYFCASSVAAGGTDTQYFGPGTRLTVL.

Remarks on this clone: The junction departs from germline at one end; a sequencing error may be responsible. This chain connects TRBV5-1 to TRBJ2-5; TRBD1 matches at 9 bases. CDR1 is SGHRS and CDR2 is YFSETQ in the germline V gene. This CDR3 is built from 14 residues. DNA for the CDR3: TGCGCCAGCAGCTTGGGACAGGGGGAAGAGCCCCAGTACTTC. Protein: CASSLGQGEEPQYF.

The chain recombines TRBV3-1 (or the pseudogene TRBV3-2) with TRBJ1-1; D gene uncertain. V lost 3 bases, J lost 5 bases, and 10 bases lay in between. Germline CDR1 reads LGHDT; CDR2 reads YNNKEL (reference sequence). This CDR3 contains 13 residues. CDR3 DNA: TGTGCCAGCAGCCATTTCGTCGGGACTGAAGCTTTCTTT. Translating it yields CASSHFVGTEAFF.

V and J are TRBV21-1 and TRBJ2-4; TRBD1 is taken as the D call from the table, unchecked against the DNA. TRBV21-1 is a known pseudogene. This CDR3 is 18 amino acids long. DNA for the CDR3: TGTGCCAGCAGCGGCCCCCGCCGGACAGGGGACGGGGTGAACATTCAGTACTTC. Its translation: CASSGPRRTGDGVNIQYF.

The gene calls are TRBV11-1 and TRBJ1-4; 10 bases fit TRBD1. Germline V gives CDR1 SGHAT, CDR2 FQDESV (reference sequence). CDR3 length equals 15 residues. The V and J ends lost 5 bases and 7 bases, in that order; junction bases with no gene match: 7. CDR3 in amino acids: CASSPGTGASEKLFF. DNA of the CDR3: TGTGCCAGCAGCCCTGGGACAGGGGCGTCTGAAAAACTGTTTTTT.

The chain employs TRBV30 and TRBJ1-2; 8 positions agree with TRBD1. The trim removed 5 bases at V and 4 bases at J, leaving 6 bases unmatched. There are 13 residues in the CDR3. Germline V gene data show CDR1 as GTSNPN and CDR2 as SVGIG (reference sequence). CDR3 loop: CAWWAGTGYGYTF. CDR3 nucleotides: TGTGCCTGGTGGGCAGGGACAGGCTATGGCTACACCTTC.

This chain links TRBV11-1 with TRBJ1-2; 7 positions agree with TRBD1. V lost 6 bases and J lost 10; bases outside the gene matches: 11. The length of the CDR3 is 13 residues. Per germline, CDR1 SGHAT and CDR2 FQDESV (reference sequence). The DNA of the CDR3 is TGTGCCAGCAGTTACGAACCGGGACAGCTCTACACCTTC. This codes for CASSYEPGQLYTF.

The chain joins TRBV30 to TRBJ1-4; D is perhaps TRBD1 (5 bases). Trimming shortened V by 4 bases and J by 8 bases, and 32 bases separated the two germline ends. CDR1 is GTSNPN, CDR2 SVGIG, per germline (reference sequence). The CDR3 runs 19 residues. CDR3 loop: CAWTDLGMGRGMNREKLFF. CDR3 nucleotide sequence: TGTGCCTGGACGGATCTGGGGATGGGAAGGGGTATGAATCGAGAAAAACTGTTTTTT. Full variable domain (rest looked up from reference TRBV30 and TRBJ1-4): SQTIHQWPATLVQPVGSPLSLECTVEGTSNPNLYWYRQAAGRGLQLLFYSVGIGQISSEVPQNLSASRPQDRQFILSSKKLLLSDSGFYLCAWTDLGMGRGMNREKLFFGSGTQLSVL.

The rearrangement uses TRBV5-4 and TRBJ1-2; unclear D gene. Germline CDR1 SGHNT, CDR2 YYREEE (reference sequence). Between the trimmed V and J ends, which lost 0 bases and 0 bases, there was a span of 12 bases. CDR3 length equals 16 residues. The CDR3 here is CASSLDYFSTNYGYTF. In DNA form, the CDR3 reads TGTGCCAGCAGCTTGGATTACTTCTCTACTAACTATGGCTACACCTTC.

V gene TRBV6-6 combines with J gene TRBJ2-3; D gene ambiguous. The CDR3 consists of 13 residues. The germline V gene encodes CDR1 MNHNY and CDR2 SVGAGI (reference sequence). V dropped 6 bases and J dropped 3 bases, with 10 bases sitting between them. The CDR3 sequence: CASSESGTDTQYF. Written as DNA, the CDR3 is TGTGCCAGCAGCGAGTCGGGTACAGATACGCAGTATTTT.

CDR3 loop: CASSTLRTGHTEAFF. The CDR3, as DNA: TGTGCCAGTAGTACTCTTCGGACAGGACACACTGAAGCTTTCTTT. The J gene is TRBJ1-1, the V gene TRBV19; 7 bases fit TRBD1. This CDR3 region has 15 residues. Germline loops: CDR1 LNHDA, CDR2 SQIVND (reference sequence). V was clipped by 4 bases and J by 3 bases; unmatched bases: 8.

Turning to this clone: The same CDR3 also results from other DNA sequences found in this sample. The chain combines TRBV6-5 with TRBJ1-3; D gene unclear. The CDR3 loop spans 14 amino acids. CDR1 and CDR2 from the germline V gene are MNHEY and SVGAGI. V shed 6 bases and J shed 0 bases, with 9 bases lying between them. The CDR3 nucleotides read TGTGCCAGCAGGAGAGAGAGCTCTGGAAACACCATATATTTT. Its protein product is CASRRESSGNTIYF.